This T cell receptor beta chain was recovered during a study of T cells in Graves' hyperthyroidism and ophthalmopathy. From RNA transcripts, TCR beta CDR3 regions were amplified. A first-round RT-PCR of the TCR CDR3 used the HTBI primer set. TCRdb recomputed calls from the multiplex PCR reads with MiXCR, one row per CDR3 protein. The table shows approximately 690,000 distinct CDR3 sequences, with around 21% occurring only once. Germline V gene lookup returns CDR1 DFQATT and CDR2 SNEGSKA (reference sequence). There are 13 residues in the CDR3. V lost 0 bases, J lost 4 bases, and 7 bases lay in between.

This sequence originates from a man aged 30-40 years with Graves' ophthalmopathy. The sequenced material came from blood. The chain couples TRBV20-1 to TRBJ1-5; tentatively, D is TRBD1 (6 bases). CDR3 DNA: TGCAGTGCTAGAGAGACAGGTAATCAGCCCCAGCATTTT. This sequence encodes CSARETGNQPQHF.